This is a list of T cell receptor beta chains from one sample in a study of T-cell memory formation after mild COVID-19. TCRdb reprocessed the 5' RACE reads with MiXCR, giving one entry per CDR3 protein. The sample carries roughly 180,000 distinct CDR3 sequences, roughly 20% recorded once. Sequencing used PBMCs or a T cell subset sorted from them (not recorded which). The receptors derive from a young man who had mild COVID-19 (a few samples of this study predate the infection). Cell type and time point are not known. The CDR3 runs from the conserved cysteine through the conserved F or W. The D gene is left open where the match is weak. Only part of the rows carry a size: once, few, many, or a class if the clone is expanded.

D gene,V gene,clone size,J gene,CDR3 protein,CDR3 DNA
TRBD2,TRBV20-1,NA,TRBJ2-7,CSATRDYGYEQYF,TGCAGTGCAACCCGGGACTACGGCTACGAGCAGTACTTC
TRBD1,TRBV5-1,once,TRBJ1-1,CASSERTGEHGTEAFF,TGCGCCAGCAGCGAACGGACAGGGGAGCATGGGACTGAAGCTTTCTTT
NA,TRBV20-1,NA,TRBJ1-4,CSARDGREKLFF,TGCAGTGCTAGAGATGGGCGTGAAAAACTGTTTTTT
NA,TRBV7-3,NA,TRBJ1-6,CASSLYSNSPLHF,TGTGCCAGCAGCTTATACAGTAATTCACCCCTCCACTTT
NA,TRBV5-1,many,TRBJ1-1,CASSFNTEAFF,TGCGCCAGCAGCTTTAACACTGAAGCTTTCTTT
NA,TRBV6-1,NA,TRBJ2-5,CASSEGAGNSPETQYF,TGTGCCAGCAGTGAAGGAGCAGGCAACAGCCCAGAGACCCAGTACTTC
NA,TRBV9,few,TRBJ1-5,CASSPGADRNQPQHF,TGTGCCAGCAGCCCCGGCGCGGACCGCAATCAGCCCCAGCATTTT
NA,TRBV5-8,NA,TRBJ1-2,CASSLEGVYGYTF,TGTGCCAGCAGCTTGGAGGGAGTATATGGCTACACCTTC
NA,TRBV29-1,NA,TRBJ2-7,CSVEGTEAYEQYF,TGCAGCGTTGAAGGGACAGAAGCTTACGAGCAGTACTTC
NA,TRBV24-1,NA,TRBJ2-3,CATSDSYTDTQYF,TGTGCCACCAGTGATTCCTACACAGATACGCAGTATTTT
NA,TRBV7-3,NA,TRBJ1-3,CASSLALGNTIYF,TGTGCCAGCAGCTTAGCGTTGGGAAACACCATATATTTT